These 32 T cell receptor beta chains came from one sample sequenced in a study of T cells in Graves' hyperthyroidism and ophthalmopathy. RNA transcripts gave rise to amplified TCR beta CDR3 regions. Initially, a first-round RT-PCR of the TCR CDR3 employed the HTBI primer set. TCRdb re-called the multiplex PCR reads through MiXCR, storing one row per CDR3 protein. The data contain about 400,000 distinct CDR3 sequences, roughly 15% of them singletons. Material for sequencing was blood. These receptors all stem from a woman under 40 with Graves' ophthalmopathy.

In its sample, this clonotype was seen many times. V usage is TRBV6-6 and J usage is TRBJ1-3, with D hard to call. V was pared by 2 bases and J by 1 base, with 6 bases between. The CDR3 covers 14 residues. In germline, CDR1 is MNHNY, CDR2 SVGAGI (reference sequence). CDR3 sequence (DNA): TGTGCCAGCAGTTACGGGGTATCTGGAAACACCATATATTTT. As protein: CASSYGVSGNTIYF.

This clonotype was detected ten times or more. This chain joins TRBV12-3 or TRBV12-4 and TRBJ2-1; D is possibly TRBD2 (6 bases). With 3 bases removed from V and 7 bases from J, the gap between germline ends came to 13 bases. The CDR3 runs 14 residues. This CDR3 is CASSLLGGRNEQFF. The CDR3 DNA follows: TGTGCCAGCAGTTTGCTTGGGGGGAGGAATGAGCAGTTCTTC.

The chain uses TRBV5-4 and TRBJ1-6; D ambiguous. This CDR3 spans 12 amino acids. The germline V gene encodes CDR1 SGHNT and CDR2 YYREEE (reference sequence). The ends were cut back, 0 bases at V and 7 bases at J, with 2 bases in the middle. CDR3 coding DNA: TGTGCCAGCAGCTTGGAGAATTCACCCCTCCACTTT. It encodes CASSLENSPLHF. The full variable domain, completed using reference TRBV5-4 and TRBJ1-6, is ETGVTQSPTHLIKTRGQQVTLRCSSQSGHNTVSWYQQALGQGPQFIFQYYREEENGRGNFPPRFSGLQFPNYSSELNVNALELDDSALYLCASSLENSPLHFGNGTRLTVT.

There are many counts of this clonotype. The chain couples TRBV18 to TRBJ2-3; D remains unclear. The V end was cut by 1 base, the J end by 6 bases, with 11 bases between. This CDR3 spans 14 amino acids. Per germline, CDR1 KGHSH and CDR2 LQKENI. The CDR3 coding sequence is TGTGCCAGCTCACCACAGGCAGCAGCTGATACGCAGTATTTT. The encoded protein is CASSPQAAADTQYF. Using reference TRBV18 and TRBJ2-3 for the parts outside the CDR3, the full variable domain is NAGVMQNPRHLVRRRGQEARLRCSPMKGHSHVYWYRQLPEEGLKFMVYLQKENIIDESGMPKERFSAEFPKEGPSILRIQQVVRGDSAAYFCASSPQAAADTQYFGPGTRLTVL.

The chain has TRBV6-1 and TRBJ1-2; maybe TRBD1 (6 bases). CDR3 length: 18 residues. Trimming left V 4 bases short and J 4 bases short, with 25 bases between. Germline V gene sequence: CDR1 MNHNS, CDR2 SASEGT. CDR3 loop: CASSGPSSNGWGLYGYTF. The CDR3 coding sequence is TGTGCCAGCAGTGGACCCTCCAGTAATGGATGGGGGCTCTATGGCTACACCTTC.

There are many counts of this clonotype. The chain is built from TRBV7-2 and TRBJ2-1; D may match TRBD1 or TRBD2 (5 bases each). This CDR3 has 16 residues. Germline CDR1 SGHTA, CDR2 FQGNSA. Trimming shortened V by 1 base and J by 2 bases, and 12 bases separated the two germline ends. CDR3 sequence: CASSLVGGKPYNEQFF. The CDR3 region has the DNA TGTGCCAGCAGCTTAGTTGGGGGTAAGCCCTACAATGAGCAGTTCTTC.

The table lists this clonotype with many counts. The rearrangement joins TRBV28 to TRBJ1-1, with D maybe TRBD1 (6 bases). The germline V and J ends were trimmed by 7 bases and 11 bases, with 20 bases remaining between them. The germline CDR1 and CDR2 sequences are MDHEN and SYDVKM. The CDR3 runs 13 residues. The chain's CDR3 is CASTPPPGHQAFF. CDR3 nucleotides: TGTGCCAGCACCCCTCCGCCGGGACACCAGGCTTTCTTT.

The chain has TRBV11-2 and TRBJ2-7, with a tentative D call TRBD2 (5 bases). This CDR3 is built from 15 residues. Trimming stripped 6 bases from V and 0 bases from J, with 15 bases between. Germline V lookup: CDR1 SGHAT, CDR2 FQNNGV. The CDR3 region has the DNA TGTGCCAGCAGTGCCTCCCCGGGATCCTCCTACGAGCAGTACTTC. As protein: CASSASPGSSYEQYF.

There are many counts of this clonotype. The chain employs TRBV28 and TRBJ2-1; tentatively, D is TRBD1 (5 bases). The germline CDR1 and CDR2 sequences are MDHEN and SYDVKM. V shed 3 bases and J shed 7 bases, with 10 bases lying between them. The CDR3 runs 13 residues. CDR3 region: CASSFRVDNEQFF. CDR3 sequence (DNA): TGTGCCAGCAGTTTCAGGGTGGATAATGAGCAGTTCTTC.

This clonotype was seen ten or more times. V is TRBV19 and J is TRBJ1-1; TRBD1 might be the D (5 bases). Germline CDR1 reads LNHDA; CDR2 reads SQIVND (reference sequence). V was shortened by 6 bases and J by 4 bases, with 12 bases between the two germline ends. The CDR3 extends over 13 amino acids. CDR3 loop: CASRPGHLTEAFF. The CDR3 DNA reads as TGTGCCAGTAGACCCGGACACCTCACTGAAGCTTTCTTT.

This clonotype has at least ten counts. The chain recombines TRBV2 with TRBJ1-5; D perhaps matches TRBD1 (6 bases). This CDR3 comprises 18 residues. The germline gives CDR1 SNHLY, CDR2 FYNNEI. Trimming cost V 6 bases and J 5 bases, with 26 bases left between them. Here the CDR3 DNA reads TGTGCCAGCAGCGGGGGGCTTGACTTTGGGGTACGGGATCAGCCCCAGCATTTT. Translated: CASSGGLDFGVRDQPQHF.

There are many counts of this clonotype. The chain is built from TRBV24-1 and TRBJ2-3; D is possibly TRBD1 (6 bases). Trimming removed 4 bases at V and 1 base at J, with 14 bases between. The germline gives CDR1 KGHDR, CDR2 SFDVKD. There are 16 residues in the CDR3. CDR3 DNA sequence: TGTGCCACCAGTGAAGCCTGGGGACAAGGCACAGATACGCAGTATTTT. Protein: CATSEAWGQGTDTQYF.

At least ten counts were recorded for this clonotype. The V gene is TRBV10-3, the J gene TRBJ1-6, with a possible D match to TRBD1 (6 bases). Germline CDR1 is ENHRY and CDR2 is SYGVKD. The CDR3 contains 16 residues. The V end was cut by 11 bases, the J end by 7 bases, with 24 bases between. CDR3 protein: CASSERGAKSNSPLHF. The CDR3 nucleotides read TGTGCCTCTTCCGAACGGGGGGCTAAATCGAATTCACCCCTCCACTTT.

This clonotype came up many times. The J gene is TRBJ2-7, the V gene TRBV20-1, with a possible D match to TRBD1 (6 bases). CDR1 is DFQATT and CDR2 is SNEGSKA in the germline V gene (reference sequence). Trimming shortened V by 2 bases and J by 2 bases, and 25 bases separated the two germline ends. The CDR3 loop spans 18 amino acids. This CDR3 is CSARSEGVFPQLAYEQYF. The CDR3 nucleotides are TGCAGTGCTAGATCAGAGGGGGTTTTTCCCCAACTGGCCTACGAGCAGTACTTC.

This clonotype turned up a few times. V is TRBV5-6 and J is TRBJ2-1, with D unclear. The V and J ends lost 0 bases and 12 bases respectively, with 16 bases between them. The germline CDR1 and CDR2 sequences are SGHDT and YYEEEE. The CDR3 runs 14 residues. CDR3 sequence (DNA): TGTGCCAGCAGCTTGGTTGGCGATCGGTGGGGGCAGTTCTTC. This gives the protein CASSLVGDRWGQFF.

This clonotype was observed many times. This chain links TRBV11-2 with TRBJ1-2; D remains unclear. Germline CDR1 and CDR2: SGHAT and FQNNGV. This CDR3 is 11 amino acids long. With 1 base removed from V and 8 bases from J, the gap between germline ends came to 5 bases. DNA of the CDR3: TGTGCCAGCAGCTTAGTGGAGGGCTACACCTTC. Residues: CASSLVEGYTF.

Note on this clonotype: This may come from a read error, since a much larger clone is one base off. This chain connects TRBV19 to TRBJ1-5; TRBD1 matches 8 bases. This CDR3 has 16 residues. The germline CDR1 and CDR2 sequences are LNHDA and SQIVND (reference sequence). CDR3 loop: CASGIVLQGGNQPQHF. CDR3 sequence (DNA): TGTGCCAGTGGTATTGTACTACAGGGGGGCAATCAGCCCCAGCATTTT.

V gene TRBV15 combines with J gene TRBJ1-4; D uncertain. This CDR3 has 13 residues. V lost 8 bases and J 5 bases, leaving 12 bases between the germline ends. Germline CDR1 reads LNHNV; CDR2 reads YYDKDF (reference sequence). The CDR3 region has the DNA TGTGCCACCTCTCTCGGCAGGAATGAAAAACTGTTTTTT. Its translation is CATSLGRNEKLFF.

Many counts were recorded for this clonotype. The chain recombines TRBV6-1 with TRBJ1-1; D not resolved. This CDR3 contains 12 residues. Looked up from germline, CDR1 is MNHNS and CDR2 is SASEGT. The V end was cut by 1 base, the J end by 4 bases, with 4 bases between. The CDR3 region has the DNA TGTGCCAGCAGTGAAGACAGCACTGAAGCTTTCTTT. Translating it yields CASSEDSTEAFF.

To note about this clonotype: A much larger clone sits a single nucleotide away, making a read error possible. The chain carries TRBV5-1 and TRBJ2-1; no definite D call. With 0 bases removed from V and 5 bases from J, the gap between germline ends came to 12 bases. Germline CDR1 is SGHRS and CDR2 is YFSETQ. The CDR3 is made up of 15 amino acids. The CDR3 region has the DNA TGCGCCAGCAGCTTGGACAACCCTCGGGACAATGAGCAGTTCTTC. It encodes CASSLDNPRDNEQFF.

This clonotype was counted ten times or more. The chain joins TRBV11-3 to TRBJ2-1; D is unresolved. This CDR3 comprises 13 residues. CDR1 is SGHNT, CDR2 YENEEA, per germline. Trimming pared 1 base from V and 7 bases from J, leaving 8 bases between. As DNA, the CDR3 is TGTGCCAGCAGCTTAGGGGCGTGGAATGAGCAGTTCTTC. This gives the protein CASSLGAWNEQFF.

J is TRBJ2-1 and V is TRBV7-9, with TRBD2 identical over 12 bases. The CDR3 length is 17 residues. Germline V CDR1 and CDR2: SEHNR, FQNEAQ (reference sequence). V lost 6 bases to trimming and J lost 2 bases; unmatched junction nucleotides: 8. The DNA for the CDR3 is TGTGCCAGCAGTGTTCTAGCGGGGGGGCCTGCCTACAATGAGCAGTTCTTC. Its translation is CASSVLAGGPAYNEQFF. The full variable domain, completed using reference TRBV7-9 and TRBJ2-1, is DTGVSQNPRHKITKRGQNVTFRCDPISEHNRLYWYRQTLGQGPEFLTYFQNEAQLEKSRLLSDRFSAERPKGSFSTLEIQRTEQGDSAMYLCASSVLAGGPAYNEQFFGPGTRLTVL.

Points on this clonotype: At one end, the junction sequence differs from germline, possibly due to a read error. This chain joins TRBV7-7 and TRBJ2-3, with D possibly TRBD2 on 5 matching bases. The CDR3 spans 15 residues. Germline-derived CDR1 and CDR2 are SSHAT and FNYEAQ (reference sequence). The CDR3 sequence is CASSPNSGGTDTQYF. DNA for the CDR3: TGTGCTAGCAGCCCCAATTCCGGGGGCACAGATACGCAGTATTTT.

This clonotype was seen many times. The genes are TRBV5-8 and TRBJ2-7, with 8 bases that match TRBD2. Germline-derived CDR1 and CDR2 are SGHTS and YDEGEE. Trimming removed 5 bases from V and 6 bases from J; junction bases left unmatched: 10. The CDR3 totals 14 residues. This CDR3 reads CASRSGLGPLEQYF. CDR3 nucleotide sequence: TGTGCCAGCAGATCGGGACTAGGGCCCCTCGAGCAGTACTTC.

The chain carries TRBV28 and TRBJ1-6; D possibly corresponds to TRBD1 (5 bases). CDR1 is MDHEN and CDR2 is SYDVKM in the germline V gene. The CDR3 totals 15 residues. The germline V and J ends were trimmed by 5 bases and 3 bases, with 11 bases remaining between them. The CDR3 loop reads CASSGTGGYNSPLHF. The CDR3 nucleotides read TGTGCCAGCAGTGGGACTGGGGGCTATAATTCACCCCTCCACTTT.

This clonotype was found a few times. The rearrangement links TRBV12-3 or TRBV12-4 to TRBJ2-2; D is unclear. Trimming removed 2 bases at V and 6 bases at J, with 13 bases between. The CDR3 runs to 15 residues. CDR3 residues: CASSLRSYNAGELFF. The CDR3 coding sequence is TGTGCCAGCAGTTTAAGGAGTTACAATGCCGGGGAGCTGTTTTTT.

This clonotype was observed many times. The rearrangement joins TRBV5-1 to TRBJ2-1; TRBD2 aligns across 10 bases. Germline CDR1 is SGHRS and CDR2 is YFSETQ. CDR3 length: 17 residues. V lost 0 bases, J lost 7 bases, and 10 bases stayed unmatched. CDR3 amino acids: CASSLEVLAGDGNEQFF. In DNA form, the CDR3 reads TGCGCCAGCAGCTTGGAGGTCCTAGCGGGGGATGGAAATGAGCAGTTCTTC.

This clonotype was detected ten times or more. The chain uses TRBV28 and TRBJ1-5; TRBD1 might be the D (5 bases). The V end lost 4 bases, the J end lost 3 bases, and 28 bases lay between the germline ends. The CDR3 totals 20 residues. Germline V gene data show CDR1 as MDHEN and CDR2 as SYDVKM. CDR3 DNA: TGTGCCAGCAGTTCGGGGGGGGGGGGGAGAAGGAGTATAAACAATCAGCCCCAGCATTTT. Protein: CASSSGGGGRRSINNQPQHF.

On this clonotype: Sequence at one end of the junction differs from germline and may be a read error. The rearrangement links TRBV7-8 to TRBJ1-6; no clear D. CDR3 size: 14 residues. CDR1 is SGHVS and CDR2 is FQNEAQ in the germline V gene. This chain's CDR3 is CASRYSSYNSPLHF. CDR3 DNA sequence: TGCGCCAGCCGCTACAGCTCCTATAATTCACCCCTCCACTTT.

This chain joins TRBV19 and TRBJ1-5, with TRBD1 as a possible D gene (6 bases). CDR3 length: 14 amino acids. Germline lookup yields CDR1 LNHDA and CDR2 SQIVND (reference sequence). V was pared by 6 bases and J by 3 bases, with 12 bases between. The CDR3 DNA sequence: TGTGCCAGTAGACCGACAGGATCCAATCAGCCCCAGCATTTT. Translated, it gives CASRPTGSNQPQHF.

This clonotype was seen repeatedly, ten times or more. The rearrangement joins TRBV28 to TRBJ1-4, with 10 bases lining up with TRBD1. V was clipped by 6 bases and J by 8 bases; unmatched bases: 12. Germline CDR1 reads MDHEN; CDR2 reads SYDVKM. This CDR3 contains 16 residues. CDR3 coding DNA: TGTGCCAGCAGCCCCGCCCCGGGACAGGGGAAAGAAAAACTGTTTTTT. Translating gives CASSPAPGQGKEKLFF.

This clonotype occurred many times. This chain uses TRBV20-1 with TRBJ1-6; 8 bases are shared with TRBD1. V lost 6 bases and J lost 3; bases outside the gene matches: 1. The V gene's germline CDR1 is DFQATT and CDR2 SNEGSKA (reference sequence). The CDR3 loop spans 13 amino acids. The CDR3 is CSAGQGYNSPLHF. The DNA of the CDR3 is TGCAGTGCCGGACAGGGCTATAATTCACCCCTCCACTTT.